This T cell receptor beta chain appears in the sequencing data of a study of blood T cell repertoires in COVID-19 (dated by TCRdb to 2018 to 2021). In terms of the full investigation: Collaborator samples came from the United States, Italy and Spain and covered acute and convalescent phases of COVID-19. The repertoires were made available in a free public database intended to serve as a resource for research on the immune response to SARS-CoV-2. The material from the prospective study consisted of cDNA or gDNA derived from T cells, B-cell-depleted T cells, or PBMCs. The sample metadata nearly always contained a de-identified subject ID, COVID-19 status, age in years and sex. Subjects who had been exposed to COVID-19, were actively infected with it, or had recovered from it provided the deeply sampled blood TCRbeta repertoires that made up the dataset. HLA class I and class II types, where available, came from metadata supplied by the sample provider rather than from assay-based typing. The samples were drawn from the first 160 participants of the ongoing ImmuneRACE study and from over 950 subjects provided by 6 global collaborators. Results the study describes overall, beyond this receptor: How much clinical and demographic metadata was included differed by source and by participant, and the metadata was provided uncurated.

Participants in the prospective study were enrolled through a virtual design, were aged about 18 to 100 years, and lived in roughly 25 United States geographic areas. To assign participants to cohorts, the prospective study relied on clinical history that participants themselves reported in a screening survey and a study questionnaire. Each participant in the prospective study had whole blood, serum and a nasopharyngeal or oropharyngeal swab collected by mobile phlebotomists. Prospective study participants could optionally give additional blood draws and questionnaires over an approximately two-month period. Blood samples from the prospective study were shipped frozen or at room temperature prior to DNA extraction. The immunoSEQ Assay, a bias-controlled multiplex PCR, was used to amplify TCRbeta CDR3 regions from genomic DNA. Per the authors' processing: The number of nucleated cells in each sample was estimated by amplification of reference gene primers within the assay. Sequence reads were collapsed and filtered to measure the absolute abundance of every unique TCRbeta CDR3 rearrangement. For each sample, productive Simpson clonality was calculated by taking the square root of Simpson's diversity index across productive rearrangements. Sourced from immuneACCESS, this table was stored by TCRdb with only in-frame sequences that have V and J called. A share of the clones is absent; for the studies checked, an unresolved V gene accounts for under half, and the remainder has no known explanation. V and J calls plus clone size are reproduced from that table; the DNA served to infer D and trimming. The sample data list some 250,000 clones, and about 89% of these were observed just once. 1.2% of the sample is taken by the ten largest.

As concerns this clone: Its antigen specificity is not known. Per-base quality was not reported, and no clone a single base away is much larger than it.

CDR1 and CDR2 are read off the germline V gene (reference sequence) as LNHDA and SQIVND. Including cysteine and phenylalanine, the CDR3 has 17 amino acids. Just CDR3 DNA is preserved here, 51 bases in frame from base 1. Relative to germline, V is missing 0 bases and J is missing 4 bases, with 8 bases of the junction outside any gene match. Sequencing input: PBMCs or T cells enriched from blood (not recorded which). The TCR was taken from a human donor in a cohort exposed to, infected with or recovered from COVID-19 (not recorded which). The donor label of this sample is uncertain. In this chain, TRBV19 is recombined with TRBJ2-2, and 7 bases in between align with TRBD1. The nucleotide sequence reads TGTGCCAGTAGTATAGAAGGGGGAGACAGGGCCACCGGGGAGCTGTTTTTT. It encodes CASSIEGGDRATGELFF.